This T cell receptor (beta chain) was profiled in a study of T cells after yellow fever vaccination. TCRdb passed the 5' RACE reads through MiXCR, listing each CDR3 protein once. The table lists tens of thousands of distinct CDR3 sequences, about 5.2% of them singletons. Notes on the study in general: In post-booster samples, most primary-vaccination clones reappeared (roughly 96% CD4, 88% CD8).

Germline V gene data show CDR1 as SNHLY and CDR2 as FYNNEI. The trim removed 6 bases at V and 6 bases at J, leaving 8 bases unmatched. This CDR3 comprises 14 residues. This clonotype was seen a few times. The TCR comes from a man aged 18 to 29 who received the YFV17D yellow fever vaccine. Sequencing was performed on PBMCs, either bulk or a sorted T-cell subset (CD4+, CD8+, memory, or dextramer-sorted; not recorded which), taken on the day of the yellow fever booster vaccination. The chain is built from TRBV2 and TRBJ1-2, with 9 bases aligning to TRBD1. The CDR3 region is CASRGQGIVHGYTF. In DNA form, the CDR3 reads TGTGCCAGCAGGGGACAGGGAATAGTTCATGGCTACACCTTC.